These 21 T cell receptor beta chains originate from one sample sequenced in a study of blood T cell repertoires in COVID-19. Assay: immunoSEQ multiplex PCR; the TCRdb copy retains only in-frame clones and omits some. The table includes some 48,000 clones, approximately 81% detected once. Material for sequencing was peripheral blood. The source of these receptors is a woman aged 60-75 years with acute or convalescent COVID-19.

This clone was found once. A junction boundary mismatches the germline segment, possibly from a read error. The V gene is TRBV9, the J gene TRBJ1-5, with D perhaps TRBD1 (5 bases). CDR1 is SGDLS and CDR2 is YYNGEE in the germline V gene. The CDR3 covers 14 residues. This CDR3 is CASSAGNSYQPQHF. DNA for the CDR3: TGTGCCAGCAGCGCAGGGAATAGCTATCAGCCCCAGCATTTT.

The V call is TRBV6-5, the J call TRBJ2-7, with D possibly being TRBD2 (6 bases). V was pared by 11 bases and J by 6 bases, with 20 bases between. The CDR3 runs to 13 residues. In germline, CDR1 is MNHEY, CDR2 SVGAGI. CDR3 DNA: TGTGCCGCTAGGCCGGGACTGGCCCTCGAGCAGTACTTC. This encodes CAARPGLALEQYF.

This rearrangement joins TRBV19 to TRBJ2-2, with 8 bases fitting TRBD2. Germline CDR1 is LNHDA and CDR2 is SQIVND (reference sequence). J gave up 7 bases and V 1 base, and 2 bases lay outside the gene matches. CDR3 length: 14 amino acids. CDR3 loop: CASSIGREVGELFF. The CDR3 coding sequence is TGTGCCAGTAGTATAGGGCGGGAGGTCGGGGAGCTGTTTTTT.

V and J are TRBV12-3 or TRBV12-4 and TRBJ1-1; maybe TRBD1 (6 bases). The CDR3 is 12 residues long. The V end was cut by 6 bases, the J end by 5 bases, with 10 bases between. As DNA, the CDR3 is TGTGCCAGCAGACTAACAGGGACTGAAGCTTTCTTT. It specifies CASRLTGTEAFF.

V usage is TRBV12-5 and J usage is TRBJ1-5; a possible D gene is TRBD1 (5 bases). CDR3 length: 15 residues. CDR1 is LGHNT, CDR2 FRNRAP, per germline. With 7 bases removed from V and 7 bases from J, the gap between germline ends came to 20 bases. CDR3 nucleotides: TGTGCTAGTGCCACCCTGTTGGGGGAGGGACAGCCCCAGCATTTT. This encodes CASATLLGEGQPQHF. The full variable domain, in which reference TRBV12-5 and TRBJ1-5 provide the parts outside the CDR3, is DARVTQTPRHKVTEMGQEVTMRCQPILGHNTVFWYRQTMMQGLELLAYFRNRAPLDDSGMPKDRFSAEMPDATLATLKIQPSEPRDSAVYFCASATLLGEGQPQHFGDGTRLSIL.

This clone is termed medium-sized. This rearrangement joins TRBV7-9 to TRBJ1-6; D remains ambiguous. The germline V and J ends were trimmed by 0 bases and 9 bases, with 12 bases remaining between them. Per the germline V gene, CDR1 is SEHNR and CDR2 is FQNEAQ (reference sequence). This CDR3 contains 15 residues. The CDR3 DNA reads as TGTGCCAGCAGCTTAGCGCTCGGGGAGGGTTCACCCCTCCACTTT. It encodes CASSLALGEGSPLHF.

The CDR3: CASSFKNTGELFF. The CDR3 nucleotides read TGTGCCAGCAGTTTTAAGAACACCGGGGAGCTGTTTTTT. This chain uses TRBV12-3 or TRBV12-4 with TRBJ2-2, with D uncertain. V gave up 3 bases and J gave up 1 base, with 3 bases separating them. The CDR3 runs 13 residues.

The V call is TRBV6-5, the J call TRBJ2-7; the match to TRBD1 covers 8 bases. The CDR3 spans 15 residues. The germline CDR1 and CDR2 sequences are MNHEY and SVGAGI. V lost 8 bases and J lost 3; bases outside the gene matches: 12. The CDR3 region has the DNA TGTGCCAGCGGAACACAGGGGGGAATTAGCTACGAGCAGTACTTC. As protein: CASGTQGGISYEQYF.

The DNA of the CDR3 is TGCAGTGCTAGTACGGGGGGAGGTCAGCCCCAGCATTTT. Encoded protein: CSASTGGGQPQHF. The chain combines TRBV20-1 with TRBJ1-5, with D maybe TRBD1 (5 bases). The CDR3 loop spans 13 amino acids. With 3 bases removed from V and 6 bases from J, the gap between germline ends came to 12 bases. The germline V gene has CDR1 DFQATT and CDR2 SNEGSKA (reference sequence).

CDR3 DNA: TGTGCCAGTAGTATGCGCGGAGGAACAGGGGGCGGGAGCACTGAAGCTTTCTTT. This translates into CASSMRGGTGGGSTEAFF. This chain joins TRBV19 and TRBJ1-1; TRBD1 matches at 9 bases. V trimming: 3 bases; J trimming: 4 bases; junction bases outside the gene matches: 15. The length of the CDR3 is 18 residues. CDR1 LNHDA and CDR2 SQIVND come from the germline V gene (reference sequence).

The rearrangement joins TRBV7-2 to TRBJ2-1; D remains unclear. V lost 1 base and J 7 bases, leaving 8 bases between the germline ends. The CDR3 sequence is 13 residues long. The V gene's germline CDR1 is SGHTA and CDR2 FQGNSA. The CDR3 DNA is TGTGCCAGCAGCTTAGTTTTAGTAAATGAGCAGTTCTTC. Translation: CASSLVLVNEQFF.

This rearrangement joins TRBV29-1 to TRBJ2-7, with 13 bases aligning to TRBD2. This CDR3 contains 13 residues. Germline CDR1 and CDR2: SQVTM and ANQGSEA. The V gene end was trimmed by 4 bases and the J gene end by 4 bases; junction bases not matched to a gene: 1. The CDR3 coding sequence is TGCAGCGTTGGGACTAGCGGGAGTTACGAGCAGTACTTC. Its translation: CSVGTSGSYEQYF.

The chain is built from TRBV5-1 and TRBJ2-7, with D perhaps TRBD1 (5 bases). This CDR3 is 14 amino acids long. From germline, CDR1 is SGHRS and CDR2 YFSETQ. Trimming removed 0 bases at V and 2 bases at J, with 9 bases between. The CDR3 is CASSLEGHPYEQYF. The CDR3, as DNA: TGCGCCAGCAGCTTGGAAGGACACCCCTACGAGCAGTACTTC.

The chain recombines TRBV19 with TRBJ2-7; TRBD1 aligns across 12 bases. Trimming took 7 bases from V and 6 from J; bases not matched to a gene: 7. Germline V gives CDR1 LNHDA, CDR2 SQIVND (reference sequence). This CDR3 has 14 amino acids. The CDR3 loop is CASTPGQGATEQYF. Here the CDR3 DNA reads TGTGCCAGTACCCCGGGACAGGGGGCGACCGAGCAGTACTTC.

The rearrangement joins TRBV10-3 to TRBJ1-2; 9 bases match TRBD1. This CDR3 region has 14 residues. V was pared by 5 bases and J by 3 bases, with 4 bases of the junction left unmatched. CDR1 ENHRY and CDR2 SYGVKD come from the germline V gene. The CDR3 DNA follows: TGTGCCATCAGTTGGACAGGGGTCGACTATGGCTACACCTTC. Amino acids: CAISWTGVDYGYTF.

V and J are TRBV6-5 and TRBJ2-3; 8 positions match TRBD2. The germline V gene encodes CDR1 MNHEY and CDR2 SVGAGI. V dropped 7 bases and J dropped 2; count of bases not matched to a gene: 8. This CDR3 has 15 amino acids. The CDR3: CASTGAGGFTDTQYF. The CDR3 DNA reads TGTGCCAGCACTGGGGCGGGGGGATTCACAGATACGCAGTATTTT.

Turning to this clone: One end of the junction varies from germline; a read error may be responsible. The chain recombines TRBV19 with TRBJ1-1; 7 bases align to TRBD1. The germline gives CDR1 LNHDA, CDR2 SQIVND (reference sequence). CDR3 size: 14 residues. In nucleotides, the CDR3 is TGTGCCAGTAGTCTAGACAGGGCCAACACTGAAGCTTTCTTT. The encoded protein is CASSLDRANTEAFF.

The J gene is TRBJ2-1, the V gene TRBV7-8, with 8 bases fitting TRBD2. The CDR3 is 19 residues long. The V and J ends lost 2 bases and 5 bases, in that order; junction bases with no gene match: 17. From germline, CDR1 is SGHVS and CDR2 FQNEAQ. The CDR3 coding sequence is TGTGCCAGCAGCTTATTTACGGGAGGGCCCCGGGGCAAAAACAATGAGCAGTTCTTC. This translates into CASSLFTGGPRGKNNEQFF.

J is TRBJ1-6 and V is TRBV3-1 (or the pseudogene TRBV3-2); tentative D call: TRBD1 (5 bases). The CDR3 sequence is 17 residues long. V was trimmed by 3 bases and J by 4 bases, leaving 16 bases between them. The germline V gene has CDR1 LGHDT and CDR2 YNNKEL (reference sequence). CDR3 loop: CASSHAKPGIYNSPLHF. CDR3 bases: TGTGCCAGCAGCCATGCAAAACCAGGGATTTATAATTCACCCCTCCACTTT.

The genes are TRBV18 and TRBJ1-2; TRBD1 matches 7 bases. The V gene's germline CDR1 is KGHSH and CDR2 LQKENI. CDR3 length equals 15 residues. Trimming at V came to 5 bases and at J to 8 bases, leaving 14 bases not matched to a gene. The CDR3 nucleotides are TGTGCCAGCTCAGGGGCGGGACAGATAGACCCGGGCTACACCTTC. Translation gives CASSGAGQIDPGYTF.

Only a few counts were recorded for this clone. The CDR3 nucleotides are TGTGCCACCAGCAGCGGCTTGGGACAGACGGGCATGAGGGGTGAGCAGTTCTTC. This sequence encodes CATSSGLGQTGMRGEQFF. This chain uses TRBV15 with TRBJ2-1; 7 bases agree with TRBD1. The junction had 20 bases not matched to a gene; V was cut back by 3 bases and J by 9 bases. Germline loops: CDR1 LNHNV, CDR2 YYDKDF (reference sequence). The CDR3 has 18 residues.